This T cell receptor beta chain was sequenced in a study of lymphopenia after photon versus proton radiotherapy. Study-wide points: Relative stability marked proton patients; photon patients lost diversity and naive cells. In patients who died, overall survival fell as post-nadir TCR diversity dropped more. Post-nadir diversity loss with photons came from oligoclonal expansion, particularly CD8+ Temra cells.

Sequencing used immunoSEQ multiplex PCR; TCRdb keeps in-frame clones, though not all of them. Of some 64,000 clones in the sample, about 90% were seen once. V lost 7 bases and J lost 0; bases outside the gene matches: 8. This CDR3 contains 15 residues. The germline V gene has CDR1 SQVTM and CDR2 ANQGSEA. Of note for this clone: Its antigen is unknown.

The V call is TRBV29-1, the J call TRBJ2-1, with 8 nucleotides matching TRBD1. Material: peripheral blood, obtained from a patient treated with proton-based radiotherapy. This TCR was recovered from an older man with esophageal cancer. The CDR3 sequence: CSAGQGPSSYNEQFF. CDR3 nucleotide sequence: TGCAGCGCCGGACAGGGACCGAGCTCCTACAATGAGCAGTTCTTC.